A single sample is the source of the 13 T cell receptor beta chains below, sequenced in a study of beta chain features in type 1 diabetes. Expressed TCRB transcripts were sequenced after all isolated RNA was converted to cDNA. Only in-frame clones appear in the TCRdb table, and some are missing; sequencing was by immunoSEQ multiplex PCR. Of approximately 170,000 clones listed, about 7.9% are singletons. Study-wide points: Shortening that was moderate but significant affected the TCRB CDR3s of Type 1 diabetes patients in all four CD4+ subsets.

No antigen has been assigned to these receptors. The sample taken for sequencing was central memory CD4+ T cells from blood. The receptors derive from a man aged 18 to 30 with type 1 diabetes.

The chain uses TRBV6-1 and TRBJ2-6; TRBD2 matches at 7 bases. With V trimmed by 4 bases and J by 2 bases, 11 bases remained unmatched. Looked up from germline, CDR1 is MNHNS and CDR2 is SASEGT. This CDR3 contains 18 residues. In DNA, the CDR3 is TGTGCCAGCAGTGGCACCGGGACGGGAGGACCTGGGGCCAACGTCCTGACTTTC. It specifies CASSGTGTGGPGANVLTF.

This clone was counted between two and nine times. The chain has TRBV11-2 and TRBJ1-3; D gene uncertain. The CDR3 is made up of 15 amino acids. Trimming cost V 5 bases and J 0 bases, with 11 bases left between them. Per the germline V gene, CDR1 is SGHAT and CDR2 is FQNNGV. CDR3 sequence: CASSRGLTSGNTIYF. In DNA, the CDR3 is TGTGCCAGCAGCCGTGGACTGACCTCTGGAAACACCATATATTTT.

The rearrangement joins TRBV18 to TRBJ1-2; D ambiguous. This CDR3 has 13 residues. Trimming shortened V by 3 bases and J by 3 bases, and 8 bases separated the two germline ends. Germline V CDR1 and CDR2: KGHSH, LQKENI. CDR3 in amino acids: CASSPDTYYGYTF. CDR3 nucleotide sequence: TGTGCCAGCTCACCCGACACCTACTATGGCTACACCTTC.

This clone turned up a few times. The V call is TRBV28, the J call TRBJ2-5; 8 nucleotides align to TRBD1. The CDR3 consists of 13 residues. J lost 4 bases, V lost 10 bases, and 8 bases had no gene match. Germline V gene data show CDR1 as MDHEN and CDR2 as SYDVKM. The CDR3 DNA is TGTGCCACGTCAGGGGGCTTAGGAGAGACCCAGTACTTC. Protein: CATSGGLGETQYF.

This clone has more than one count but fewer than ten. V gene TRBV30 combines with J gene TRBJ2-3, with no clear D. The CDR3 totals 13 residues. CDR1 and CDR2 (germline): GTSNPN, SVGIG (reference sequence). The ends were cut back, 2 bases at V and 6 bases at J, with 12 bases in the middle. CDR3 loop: CAWSWASLDTQYF. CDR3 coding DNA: TGTGCCTGGAGTTGGGCCTCGTTGGATACGCAGTATTTT. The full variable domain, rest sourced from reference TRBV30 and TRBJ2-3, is SQTIHQWPATLVQPVGSPLSLECTVEGTSNPNLYWYRQAAGRGLQLLFYSVGIGQISSEVPQNLSASRPQDRQFILSSKKLLLSDSGFYLCAWSWASLDTQYFGPGTRLTVL.

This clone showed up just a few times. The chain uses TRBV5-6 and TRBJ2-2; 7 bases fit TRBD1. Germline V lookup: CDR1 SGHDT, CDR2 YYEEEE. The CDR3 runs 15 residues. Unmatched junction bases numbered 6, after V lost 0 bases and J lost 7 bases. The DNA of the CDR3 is TGTGCCAGCAGCTTGGACCTAAGGGGGCGCGGGGAGCTGTTTTTT. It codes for CASSLDLRGRGELFF.

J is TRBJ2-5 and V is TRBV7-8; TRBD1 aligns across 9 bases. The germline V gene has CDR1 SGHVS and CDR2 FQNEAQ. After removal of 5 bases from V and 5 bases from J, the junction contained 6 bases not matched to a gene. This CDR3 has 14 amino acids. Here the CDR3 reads CASSLRDRVETQYF. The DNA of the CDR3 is TGTGCCAGCAGCCTCCGGGACAGGGTTGAGACCCAGTACTTC.

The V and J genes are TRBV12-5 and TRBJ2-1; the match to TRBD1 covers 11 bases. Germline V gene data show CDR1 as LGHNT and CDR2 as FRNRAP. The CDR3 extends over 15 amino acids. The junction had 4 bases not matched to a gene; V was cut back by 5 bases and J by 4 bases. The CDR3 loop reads CASGEGQGEYNEQFF. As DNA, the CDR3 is TGTGCTAGTGGTGAGGGACAGGGGGAATACAATGAGCAGTTCTTC.

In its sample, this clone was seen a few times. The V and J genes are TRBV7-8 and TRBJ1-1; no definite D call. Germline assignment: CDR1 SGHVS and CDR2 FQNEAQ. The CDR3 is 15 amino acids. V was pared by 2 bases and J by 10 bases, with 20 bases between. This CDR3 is CASSLWEASVGGAFF. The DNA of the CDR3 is TGTGCCAGCAGCTTATGGGAGGCGTCGGTTGGCGGAGCTTTCTTT.

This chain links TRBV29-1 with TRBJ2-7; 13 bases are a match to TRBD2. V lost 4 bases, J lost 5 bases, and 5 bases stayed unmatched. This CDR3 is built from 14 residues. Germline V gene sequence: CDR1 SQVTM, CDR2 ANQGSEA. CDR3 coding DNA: TGCAGCGTTGGGGAGGGGACTAGCGGGAACGAGCAGTACTTC. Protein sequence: CSVGEGTSGNEQYF.

The CDR3: CASSSVRVWGTEAFF. As DNA, the CDR3 is TGTGCCAGCAGTTCCGTCAGGGTTTGGGGCACTGAAGCTTTCTTT. The J gene is TRBJ1-1, the V gene TRBV27, with D perhaps matching TRBD1 (5 bases). V lost 4 bases, J lost 4 bases, and 16 bases lay in between. The CDR3 consists of 15 residues. Germline V lookup: CDR1 MNHEY, CDR2 SMNVEV (reference sequence).

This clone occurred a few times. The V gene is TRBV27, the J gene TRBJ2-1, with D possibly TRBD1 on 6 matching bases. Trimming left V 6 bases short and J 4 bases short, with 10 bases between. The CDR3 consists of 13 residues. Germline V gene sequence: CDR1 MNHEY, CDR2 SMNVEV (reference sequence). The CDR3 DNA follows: TGTGCCAGCAGAAGGACAGCTTACAATGAGCAGTTCTTC. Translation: CASRRTAYNEQFF.

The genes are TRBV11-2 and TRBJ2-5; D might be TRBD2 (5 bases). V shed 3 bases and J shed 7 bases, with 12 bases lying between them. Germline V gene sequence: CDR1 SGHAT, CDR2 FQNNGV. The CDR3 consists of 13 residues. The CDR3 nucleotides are TGTGCCAGCAGCTTTGAGGGCGGAGGGACCCAGTACTTC. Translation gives CASSFEGGGTQYF.